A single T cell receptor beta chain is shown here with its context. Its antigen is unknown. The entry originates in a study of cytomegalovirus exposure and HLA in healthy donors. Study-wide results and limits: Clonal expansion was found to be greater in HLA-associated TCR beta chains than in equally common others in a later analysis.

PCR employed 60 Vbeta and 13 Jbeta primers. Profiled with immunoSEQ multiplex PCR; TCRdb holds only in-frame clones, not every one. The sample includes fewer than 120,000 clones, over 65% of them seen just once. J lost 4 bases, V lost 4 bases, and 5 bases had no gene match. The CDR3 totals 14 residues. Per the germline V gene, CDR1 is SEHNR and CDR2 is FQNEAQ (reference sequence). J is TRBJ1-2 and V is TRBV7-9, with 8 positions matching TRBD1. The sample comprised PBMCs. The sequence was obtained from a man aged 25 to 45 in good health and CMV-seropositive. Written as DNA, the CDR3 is TGTGCCAGCAGCTCCTCGACAGGGGCCTATGGCTACACCTTC. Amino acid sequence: CASSSSTGAYGYTF.